These T cell receptor beta chains were read from a single sample in a study of Ad26.COV2.S vaccination and SARS-CoV-2 variants. Some clones are missing from TCRdb's copy, which holds only in-frame ones; the method was immunoSEQ multiplex PCR. The sample has roughly 700,000 clones; around 90% are singletons. Material: peripheral blood, obtained in a trial of Ad26.COV2.S vaccine versus placebo. The receptors stem from a person aged 18-65 years who received the Ad26.COV2.S COVID-19 vaccine or a placebo. The CDR3 runs from the conserved cysteine through the conserved F or W. The order of the fields is V gene, J gene, D gene, clone size, CDR3 DNA, CDR3 protein. A D gene is named only where the DNA matches it firmly. Where a row states a size, it is once, few, many or the class of an expanded clone; other rows omit it.

TRBV6-1,TRBJ1-3,TRBD1,.,TGTGCCAGCAGTGATGACAGGGGTCTTGGAAACACCATATATTTT,CASSDDRGLGNTIYF
TRBV30,TRBJ1-1,.,.,TGTGCGAGGACAGTTATGAACACTGAAGCTTTCTTT,CARTVMNTEAFF
TRBV3-1/TRBV3-2,TRBJ2-2,TRBD2,.,TGTGCCAGCAGCCCAACTAGCGGGAGCGGGACCGGGGAGCTGTTTTTT,CASSPTSGSGTGELFF
TRBV11-2,TRBJ2-1,TRBD2,.,TGTGCCAGCAGCCCATGGGGACTAATCGATGAGCAGTTCTTC,CASSPWGLIDEQFF
TRBV27,TRBJ2-2,.,.,TGTGCCAGCAGTTTAACGACGTCCCCACCTACCGGGGAGCTGTTTTTT,CASSLTTSPPTGELFF
TRBV9,TRBJ2-1,TRBD2,few,TGTGCCAGCAGCCGAAATCCAACTAGCGGGGGGGCCGTTGAGCAGTTCTTC,CASSRNPTSGGAVEQFF
TRBV4-3,TRBJ1-4,TRBD1,.,TGCGCCAGCAGCCAAGCGGCGGACAGGGTAAATGAAAAACTGTTTTTT,CASSQAADRVNEKLFF
TRBV24-1,TRBJ2-1,.,.,TGTGCCACCAGTGATCCCCTTCGACGTGGCAATGAGCAGTTCTTC,CATSDPLRRGNEQFF
TRBV7-9,TRBJ2-1,TRBD2,.,TGTGCCAGCAGCTCCGGACTAGCGGGGGGGTTTTTGCAGTTCTTC,CASSSGLAGGFLQFF
TRBV7-6,TRBJ2-5,.,.,TGTGCCAGCAGCTTAGTAATCGGGGGGCACCAAGAGACCCAGTACTTC,CASSLVIGGHQETQYF
TRBV4-3,TRBJ2-1,.,.,TGCGCCAGCAGTTACACAACGGGCAGGGCCAATGAGCAGTTCTTC,CASSYTTGRANEQFF
TRBV19,TRBJ2-1,.,.,TGTGCCAGTAGTATAGATCAGGCCGTGGAGCAGTTCTTC,CASSIDQAVEQFF
TRBV30,TRBJ1-1,.,.,TGTGCCTGGAGTAACGGGGTGGGGGACACTGAAGCTTTCTTT,CAWSNGVGDTEAFF
TRBV21-1,TRBJ2-1,.,.,TGTGCCAGCAGCATCCCGTCCCAGTACTCCTACAATGAGCAGTTCTTC,CASSIPSQYSYNEQFF
TRBV10-2,TRBJ2-7,TRBD2,.,TGCGCCAGCAGAAGGACTAGCGGAGCTTACGAGCAGTACTTC,CASRRTSGAYEQYF
TRBV5-6,TRBJ1-5,TRBD1,once,TGTGCCAGCAGCTCGACAGGGTCGGATCAGCCCCAGCATTTT,CASSSTGSDQPQHF
TRBV24-1,TRBJ2-7,.,once,TGTGCCACCAGTGATCCTAGGGTCCAGGGCTCCTACGAGCAGTACTTC,CATSDPRVQGSYEQYF
TRBV24-1,TRBJ2-2,.,.,TGTGCCACCAGGATGACAGGTCGGACCGGGGAGCTGTTTTTT,CATRMTGRTGELFF
TRBV30,TRBJ1-1,TRBD1,.,TGTGCCCGAAGACAGGGGGCCGTAGCTTTCTTT,CARRQGAVAFF
TRBV3-1/TRBV3-2,TRBJ2-2,TRBD1,.,TGTGCCAGCAGCCCGTCAGGGGGTACGGACACCGGGGAGCTGTTTTTT,CASSPSGGTDTGELFF
TRBV7-2,TRBJ2-1,.,.,TGTGCCAGCAGCTTAAACCAAGTCTCGAGCAATGAGCAGTTCTTC,CASSLNQVSSNEQFF
TRBV2,TRBJ1-6,.,once,TGTGCCAGCAGTGAAGTTGGTAATTCACCCCTCCACTTT,CASSEVGNSPLHF
TRBV6-6,TRBJ1-1,.,.,TGTGCCAGCAGTTATGGGGAATGGAGTCTTAACACTGAAGCTTTCTTT,CASSYGEWSLNTEAFF
TRBV5-1,TRBJ1-1,.,.,TGCGCCAGCAACCTCCCTCCCTCTGAAGCTTTCTTT,CASNLPPSEAFF
TRBV3-1/TRBV3-2,TRBJ2-3,TRBD2,.,TGTGCCAGCAGCCAAGATGGAGCTAGCGGGTCTTCGAGAGATACGCAGTATTTT,CASSQDGASGSSRDTQYF
TRBV7-9,TRBJ2-7,.,.,TGTGCCAGCAGCGCCCCATGGGGCTCCTACGAGCAGTACTTC,CASSAPWGSYEQYF
TRBV5-5,TRBJ1-1,.,.,TGTGCCAGCAGCCGCCTCGAGAGACGTAAGAACACTGAAGCTTTCTTT,CASSRLERRKNTEAFF
TRBV6-5,TRBJ2-1,.,.,TGTGCCAGCCGGGCCATCGACACCAATGAGCAGTTCTTC,CASRAIDTNEQFF
TRBV6-5,TRBJ2-2,.,.,TGTGCCAGCAGCTGGGGCACCGGGGAGCTGTTTTTT,CASSWGTGELFF
TRBV11-2,TRBJ2-5,.,.,TGTGCCAGCAGCCGTCCCGGGGCGGAGACCCAGTACTTC,CASSRPGAETQYF
TRBV11-3,TRBJ2-3,.,.,TGTGCCAGCAGCTTAGGCAACCAGGGGACAGATACGCAGTATTTT,CASSLGNQGTDTQYF
TRBV2,TRBJ1-4,.,.,TGTGCCAGCAGTGAAACAGTGAATGAAAAACTGTTTTTT,CASSETVNEKLFF
TRBV3-1/TRBV3-2,TRBJ2-7,.,.,TGTGCCAGCAGCCAAGGTTACACCCTCAACGAGCAGTACTTC,CASSQGYTLNEQYF
TRBV7-6,TRBJ2-5,.,once,TGTGCCAGCAGCTTAGGCCTGGGGCTCTCTCAAGAGACCCAGTACTTC,CASSLGLGLSQETQYF
TRBV19,TRBJ2-5,.,.,TGTGCCAGTAGGGACACCTTAGAGACCCAGTACTTC,CASRDTLETQYF
TRBV7-2,TRBJ1-1,.,.,TGTGCCAGCAGCTTCCTGGACGCCACTGAAGCTTTCTTT,CASSFLDATEAFF
TRBV5-6,TRBJ2-3,TRBD2,.,TGTGCCAGCAGCTTTGGGCGGAGCGGGAGAGCAGATACGCAGTATTTT,CASSFGRSGRADTQYF